A single sample gave rise to the 8 T cell receptor beta chains below, sequenced in a study of blood T cell repertoires in COVID-19. Some clones are missing from TCRdb's copy, which holds only in-frame ones; the method was immunoSEQ multiplex PCR. Of roughly 110,000 clones detected, approximately 81% appear once; the ten largest clones hold 1.5% to 1.8%. The specimen sequenced was peripheral blood. These TCRs come from a man aged 45 to 65 with acute or convalescent COVID-19.

V is TRBV6-1 and J is TRBJ1-2; D remains unclear. With 6 bases removed from V and 5 bases from J, the gap between germline ends came to 7 bases. This CDR3 spans 11 amino acids. Germline CDR1 and CDR2: MNHNS and SASEGT. CDR3 in DNA: TGTGCCAGCAGGGCGACATATGGCTACACCTTC. Translated, it gives CASRATYGYTF.

This chain connects TRBV4-1 to TRBJ2-7; TRBD2 matches at 10 bases. This CDR3 region has 16 residues. Trimming at V came to 4 bases and at J to 1 base, leaving 7 bases not matched to a gene. Per germline, CDR1 MGHRA and CDR2 YSYEKL. CDR3 region: CASSPSGGKGSYEQYF. The CDR3 DNA sequence: TGCGCCAGCAGCCCTAGCGGGGGCAAAGGATCCTACGAGCAGTACTTC.

The CDR3 bases are TGTGCCAGCAGTTTTTCCGGACAGGTGGAAAAACTGTTTTTT. The encoded protein is CASSFSGQVEKLFF. The chain joins TRBV6-5 to TRBJ1-4, with 7 nucleotides matching TRBD1. The length of the CDR3 is 14 residues. V gave up 4 bases and J gave up 8 bases; unmatched junction bases: 7. Germline assignment: CDR1 MNHEY and CDR2 SVGAGI.

This rearrangement joins TRBV28 to TRBJ1-2; D gene ambiguous. Trimming left V 2 bases short and J 0 bases short, with 7 bases between. Germline CDR1 reads MDHEN; CDR2 reads SYDVKM. CDR3 length: 14 residues. CDR3 sequence: CASSLADANYGYTF. CDR3 bases: TGTGCCAGCAGTTTAGCGGATGCTAACTATGGCTACACCTTC.

The V gene is TRBV3-1 (or the pseudogene TRBV3-2), the J gene TRBJ1-2; 7 nucleotides line up with TRBD1. Germline assignment: CDR1 LGHDT and CDR2 YNNKEL (reference sequence). The CDR3 sequence is 11 residues long. Unmatched junction bases numbered 4, after V lost 8 bases and J lost 7 bases. The CDR3 bases are TGTGCCAGCCGGGACAGTGGTGGCTACACCTTC. It is translated as CASRDSGGYTF.

CDR3 residues: CASSSRPGQINSPLHF. CDR3 in DNA: TGTGCCAGCAGCTCCCGTCCGGGACAGATTAATTCACCCCTCCACTTT. The V and J genes are TRBV7-2 and TRBJ1-6; 7 bases map to TRBD1. Per germline, CDR1 SGHTA and CDR2 FQGNSA. V lost 4 bases and J lost 6; bases outside the gene matches: 9. The CDR3 length is 16 residues.

The chain is built from TRBV5-5 and TRBJ1-2, with 7 bases that match TRBD1. CDR3 size: 12 residues. The junction had 5 bases not matched to a gene; V was cut back by 4 bases and J by 8 bases. The germline gives CDR1 SGHKS, CDR2 YYEKEE (reference sequence). The CDR3 is CASSMTGRGYTF. The CDR3 DNA sequence: TGTGCCAGCAGCATGACAGGGAGGGGCTACACCTTC.

The chain combines TRBV6-2 or TRBV6-3 with TRBJ1-5, with 8 bases lining up with TRBD1. Germline V gene data show CDR1 as MNHEY and CDR2 as SVGEGT. This CDR3 spans 15 amino acids. Trimming took 5 bases from V and 4 from J; bases not matched to a gene: 7. CDR3 DNA: TGTGCCAGCAGTGACGCCGGACAGGGAAATCAGCCCCAGCATTTT. Residues: CASSDAGQGNQPQHF.